What follows are 27 T cell receptor beta chains derived from one specimen sequenced in a study of blood T cell repertoires in COVID-19. The table came from immunoSEQ multiplex PCR; TCRdb's copy has only in-frame clones and leaves some out. The sample includes 200,000 to 250,000 clones, 80% to 90% of them seen just once. Sequences were obtained from PBMCs or T cells enriched from blood (not recorded which). These receptors were obtained from a woman in her forties or fifties in a cohort exposed to, infected with or recovered from COVID-19 (not recorded which).

This chain connects TRBV27 to TRBJ1-6; the match to TRBD1 covers 8 bases. V gave up 5 bases and J gave up 0 bases; unmatched junction bases: 6. The CDR3 is 17 residues long. Germline values: CDR1 MNHEY, CDR2 SMNVEV (reference sequence). The CDR3 sequence: CASSIRDRSSYNSPLHF. In nucleotides, the CDR3 is TGTGCCAGCAGTATAAGGGACAGGAGCTCCTATAATTCACCCCTCCACTTT.

V and J are TRBV5-1 and TRBJ2-2; tentative D call: TRBD1 (5 bases). The CDR3 length is 14 residues. Germline V CDR1 and CDR2: SGHRS, YFSETQ. V was trimmed by 4 bases and J by 6 bases, leaving 13 bases between them. The CDR3 reads CASSPLPGSGELFF. The CDR3 DNA follows: TGCGCCAGCAGCCCGCTCCCAGGGTCCGGGGAGCTGTTTTTT.

This chain joins TRBV30 and TRBJ2-3; possibly TRBD1 for D (6 bases). Germline V CDR1 and CDR2: GTSNPN, SVGIG (reference sequence). This CDR3 contains 12 residues. Deletions cut 1 base from V and 6 bases from J, with 8 bases between. The CDR3 DNA reads as TGTGCCTGGAGTGCTGGACAGGATACGCAGTATTTT. This gives the protein CAWSAGQDTQYF.

The chain is built from TRBV14 and TRBJ1-2; a possible D gene is TRBD1 (5 bases). The CDR3 has 18 amino acids. From germline, CDR1 is SGHDN and CDR2 FVKESK. The V and J ends lost 1 base and 5 bases respectively, with 23 bases between them. The DNA of the CDR3 is TGTGCCAGCAGCCAAGCGTTCGGGGGTGTAACCCAGAGGTATGGCTACACCTTC. Its protein is CASSQAFGGVTQRYGYTF.

The chain is built from TRBV28 and TRBJ1-1; 7 bases align to TRBD1. The CDR3 contains 14 residues. Germline values: CDR1 MDHEN, CDR2 SYDVKM. V lost 3 bases, J lost 8 bases, and 9 bases stayed unmatched. CDR3: CASSLGTVGSEAFF. The CDR3 bases are TGTGCCAGCAGTTTGGGGACAGTCGGGTCCGAAGCTTTCTTT. The entire variable domain, with the rest obtained from reference TRBV28 and TRBJ1-1, is as follows: DVKVTQSSRYLVKRTGEKVFLECVQDMDHENMFWYRQDPGLGLRLIYFSYDVKMKEKGDIPEGYSVSREKKERFSLILESASTNQTSMYLCASSLGTVGSEAFFGQGTRLTVV.

This clone was counted a single time. The rearrangement links TRBV7-2 to TRBJ2-5; 7 nucleotides line up with TRBD1. Germline assignment: CDR1 SGHTA and CDR2 FQGNSA. CDR3 size: 14 residues. Trimming cost V 7 bases and J 5 bases; bases outside gene matches: 10. This CDR3 reads CASKPGGSWETQYF. The CDR3 DNA follows: TGTGCCAGCAAGCCAGGGGGTTCATGGGAGACCCAGTACTTC.

The gene calls are TRBV7-2 and TRBJ2-3, with 7 bases fitting TRBD2. The CDR3 is 14 residues long. Germline CDR1 and CDR2: SGHTA and FQGNSA. V dropped 4 bases and J dropped 0; count of bases not matched to a gene: 1. For the CDR3, the DNA is TGTGCCAGCAGCTGGGGACTAAGCACAGATACGCAGTATTTT. Its protein is CASSWGLSTDTQYF.

V usage is TRBV5-1 and J usage is TRBJ1-2; D possibly corresponds to TRBD1 (6 bases). CDR3 size: 14 residues. Germline CDR1 reads SGHRS; CDR2 reads YFSETQ. The V end lost 4 bases, the J end lost 2 bases, and 12 bases lay between the germline ends. The CDR3 bases are TGCGCCAGCAGCGGTACAGGGCTAAACTATGGCTACACCTTC. It yields the protein CASSGTGLNYGYTF.

The gene calls are TRBV7-2 and TRBJ1-5; TRBD1 might be the D (5 bases). Germline CDR1 reads SGHTA; CDR2 reads FQGNSA. V was trimmed by 0 bases and J by 1 base, leaving 13 bases between them. The CDR3 is 17 amino acids. The DNA of the CDR3 is TGTGCCAGCAGCTTAGCCAATGGACATTTGAGCAATCAGCCCCAGCATTTT. Amino acid sequence: CASSLANGHLSNQPQHF. Full variable domain (rest looked up from reference TRBV7-2 and TRBJ1-5): GAGVSQSPSNKVTEKGKDVELRCDPISGHTALYWYRQSLGQGLEFLIYFQGNSAPDKSGLPSDRFSAERTGGSVSTLTIQRTQQEDSAVYLCASSLANGHLSNQPQHFGDGTRLSIL.

A word on this clone: This specimen includes other DNA sequences encoding the same CDR3. This sequence joins TRBV9 and TRBJ2-3, with 10 bases lining up with TRBD2. Unmatched junction bases numbered 3, after V lost 3 bases and J lost 2 bases. The CDR3 loop spans 15 amino acids. Germline values: CDR1 SGDLS, CDR2 YYNGEE. CDR3 nucleotide sequence: TGTGCCAGCAGCGCCAGCGGGGGGGCCACAGATACGCAGTATTTT. It specifies CASSASGGATDTQYF.

The chain has TRBV27 and TRBJ1-5; D remains ambiguous. The CDR3 sequence is 14 residues long. The V end was cut by 3 bases, the J end by 3 bases, with 9 bases between. Germline CDR1 reads MNHEY; CDR2 reads SMNVEV (reference sequence). The DNA of the CDR3 is TGTGCCAGCAGTTTCTCCTTTTCCAATCAGCCCCAGCATTTT. Amino acids: CASSFSFSNQPQHF.

This chain joins TRBV27 and TRBJ2-7, with D perhaps matching TRBD2 (5 bases). Germline loops: CDR1 MNHEY, CDR2 SMNVEV (reference sequence). The CDR3 is 13 residues long. Trimming pared 5 bases from V and 3 bases from J, leaving 11 bases between. The CDR3 coding sequence is TGTGCCAGCAGTCTGGTGAGCGGCTACGAGCAGTACTTC. Protein product: CASSLVSGYEQYF.

The chain employs TRBV29-1 and TRBJ2-1; D call uncertain. The V gene's germline CDR1 is SQVTM and CDR2 ANQGSEA. The CDR3 sequence is 12 residues long. V lost 3 bases to trimming and J lost 1 base, with 4 bases between them. CDR3 sequence: CSVDRSYNEQFF. CDR3 bases: TGCAGCGTTGATCGGTCCTACAATGAGCAGTTCTTC.

In regard to this clone: Other DNA sequences within the sample encode an identical CDR3. The gene calls are TRBV7-9 and TRBJ1-2; tentatively, D is TRBD1 (5 bases). Germline V CDR1 and CDR2: SEHNR, FQNEAQ (reference sequence). CDR3 length: 13 amino acids. V was shortened by 3 bases and J by 3 bases, with 8 bases between the two germline ends. CDR3 in amino acids: CASSFRGDYGYTF. In nucleotides, the CDR3 is TGTGCCAGCAGCTTTCGGGGGGACTATGGCTACACCTTC.

This clone was detected only a few times. This chain links TRBV30 with TRBJ1-4, with a possible D match to TRBD1 (5 bases). V lost 2 bases to trimming and J lost 2 bases, with 12 bases between them. The CDR3 runs to 15 residues. In germline, CDR1 is GTSNPN, CDR2 SVGIG (reference sequence). In nucleotides, the CDR3 is TGTGCCTGGAGTACCGGGACTGTGACTAATGAAAAACTGTTTTTT. Its protein product is CAWSTGTVTNEKLFF.

V and J are TRBV27 and TRBJ2-2; 7 bases match TRBD1. Trimming removed 1 base from V and 5 bases from J; junction bases left unmatched: 10. Per germline, CDR1 MNHEY and CDR2 SMNVEV (reference sequence). CDR3 length equals 17 residues. The CDR3 bases are TGTGCCAGCAGTTTATTGGGACAGATTTGGGATACCGGGGAGCTGTTTTTT. It yields the protein CASSLLGQIWDTGELFF.

The J gene is TRBJ2-2, the V gene TRBV10-1, with 11 bases that match TRBD1. This CDR3 comprises 16 residues. V gave up 0 bases and J gave up 7 bases; unmatched junction bases: 4. Germline loops: CDR1 WNHNN, CDR2 SYGVQD (reference sequence). The chain's CDR3 is CASSESGTGGYGELFF. As DNA, the CDR3 is TGCGCCAGCAGTGAGTCTGGGACAGGGGGATACGGGGAGCTGTTTTTT.

This clone appeared once. The rearrangement joins TRBV6-5 to TRBJ2-7; TRBD1 matches 7 bases. The CDR3 spans 15 residues. The germline V gene has CDR1 MNHEY and CDR2 SVGAGI. J was trimmed by 5 bases and V by 4 bases; bases with no gene match: 11. DNA of the CDR3: TGTGCCAGCAGTTCCACAGGGGTCCTGACCCACGAGCAGTACTTC. This encodes CASSSTGVLTHEQYF.

The chain uses TRBV12-3 or TRBV12-4 and TRBJ2-7; 8 positions match TRBD1. Trimming at V came to 8 bases and at J to 4 bases, leaving 1 base not matched to a gene. CDR3 length: 11 amino acids. The CDR3 DNA follows: TGTGCCAGCCGGGACAGGTACGAGCAGTACTTC. This translates into CASRDRYEQYF.

The V call is TRBV2, the J call TRBJ1-5, with 7 bases that match TRBD1. The CDR3 is 14 residues long. The junction had 9 bases not matched to a gene; V was cut back by 7 bases and J by 6 bases. Germline lookup yields CDR1 SNHLY and CDR2 FYNNEI. The CDR3 here is CASNTGQGVQPQHF. CDR3 nucleotides: TGTGCCAGCAATACAGGTCAGGGGGTTCAGCCCCAGCATTTT.

This chain connects TRBV4-3 to TRBJ1-5; 9 bases match TRBD1. CDR3 size: 15 residues. The V and J ends lost 2 bases and 6 bases, in that order; junction bases with no gene match: 5. Germline-derived CDR1 and CDR2 are LGHNA and YSLEER. The CDR3 coding sequence is TGCGCCAGCAGCCAAAGACAGGGGGGGAGTCAGCCCCAGCATTTT. As protein: CASSQRQGGSQPQHF.

The rearrangement uses TRBV3-1 (or the pseudogene TRBV3-2) and TRBJ2-7; a weak D match, TRBD1 (5 bases). This CDR3 is built from 13 residues. The germline gives CDR1 LGHDT, CDR2 YNNKEL (reference sequence). V lost 3 bases to trimming and J lost 6 bases, with 12 bases between them. CDR3 DNA sequence: TGTGCCAGCAGCCAGCTCCAGGGCGGCGAGCAGTACTTC. Translating gives CASSQLQGGEQYF.

In its sample, this clone was seen once. The rearrangement joins TRBV5-1 to TRBJ1-3; D is uncertain. This CDR3 has 13 amino acids. The ends were cut back, 4 bases at V and 1 base at J, with 6 bases in the middle. CDR1 is SGHRS, CDR2 YFSETQ, per germline. The CDR3 nucleotides are TGCGCCAGCAGCGAGGGATCTGGAAACACCATATATTTT. This translates into CASSEGSGNTIYF.

The chain couples TRBV19 to TRBJ1-5, with D possibly TRBD1 on 6 matching bases. V shed 1 base and J shed 3 bases, with 16 bases lying between them. This CDR3 is built from 17 residues. Germline-derived CDR1 and CDR2 are LNHDA and SQIVND (reference sequence). CDR3 in amino acids: CASSIGHGQPINQPQHF. DNA for the CDR3: TGTGCCAGTAGTATAGGCCACGGACAGCCTATCAATCAGCCCCAGCATTTT. Complete variable domain (other parts from reference TRBV19 and TRBJ1-5): DGGITQSPKYLFRKEGQNVTLSCEQNLNHDAMYWYRQDPGQGLRLIYYSQIVNDFQKGDIAEGYSVSREKKESFPLTVTSAQKNPTAFYLCASSIGHGQPINQPQHFGDGTRLSIL.

The V and J genes are TRBV4-3 and TRBJ1-6; possibly TRBD1 for D (6 bases). Germline CDR1 reads LGHNA; CDR2 reads YSLEER. The CDR3 has 15 amino acids. Trimming stripped 1 base from V and 9 bases from J, with 13 bases between. The CDR3 sequence is CASSQGHRDSSPLHF. Here the CDR3 DNA reads TGCGCCAGCAGCCAAGGGCACAGGGATAGTTCACCCCTCCACTTT.

In DNA, the CDR3 is TGTGCCAGCAGCCGGGGCACAGATACGCAGTATTTT. It codes for CASSRGTDTQYF. The rearrangement links TRBV7-9 to TRBJ2-3, with D uncertain. The CDR3 extends over 12 amino acids. Germline CDR1 SEHNR, CDR2 FQNEAQ (reference sequence). Trimming pared 5 bases from V and 1 base from J, leaving 4 bases between. The complete variable domain, with remaining parts taken from reference TRBV7-9 and TRBJ2-3, reads DTGVSQNPRHKITKRGQNVTFRCDPISEHNRLYWYRQTLGQGPEFLTYFQNEAQLEKSRLLSDRFSAERPKGSFSTLEIQRTEQGDSAMYLCASSRGTDTQYFGPGTRLTVL.

The V and J genes are TRBV15 and TRBJ2-2, with D unclear. The length of the CDR3 is 12 residues. V lost 4 bases, J lost 8 bases, and 8 bases lay in between. The germline V gene encodes CDR1 LNHNV and CDR2 YYDKDF (reference sequence). The CDR3 DNA follows: TGTGCCACCAGCACAGGTCCGGGGGAGCTGTTTTTT. Residues: CATSTGPGELFF.